The 30 T cell receptor beta chains below were found in one sample sequenced in a study of sequential checkpoint blockade in melanoma. Treatment described: randomized to nivolumab then ipilimumab (arm A) or the reverse (arm B). Clones were sequenced by immunoSEQ multiplex PCR, and TCRdb holds only the in-frame ones, with some missing. The table shows around 21,000 clones, with about four fifths occurring only once. Sequences were derived from CD8+ T cells sorted from blood (inferred from file names), sampled from a patient given nivolumab and ipilimumab in sequence. These receptors originate from a human donor with melanoma.

The chain has TRBV10-3 and TRBJ2-7; 9 nucleotides align to TRBD2. The CDR3 spans 13 residues. CDR1 is ENHRY, CDR2 SYGVKD, per germline. The ends lost 2 bases at V and 5 bases at J; junction bases unmatched: 1. CDR3 in DNA: TGTGCCATCAGTGAGATAGCGGGAGACGAGCAGTACTTC. It specifies CAISEIAGDEQYF.

This clone was picked up a small number of times. The chain uses TRBV19 and TRBJ2-1, with TRBD1 matching 7 bases. The V and J ends lost 4 bases and 9 bases, in that order; junction bases with no gene match: 9. CDR3 length: 14 residues. The germline V gene encodes CDR1 LNHDA and CDR2 SQIVND (reference sequence). The CDR3 sequence is CASSTPGQRGEQFF. CDR3 sequence (DNA): TGTGCCAGTAGTACGCCGGGACAGAGGGGTGAGCAGTTCTTC.

The chain couples TRBV30 to TRBJ1-4; 7 bases are a match to TRBD1. V lost 0 bases and J lost 4; bases outside the gene matches: 2. The CDR3 is 14 amino acids. CDR1 GTSNPN and CDR2 SVGIG come from the germline V gene (reference sequence). The CDR3 here is CAWSVGDSNEKLFF. DNA for the CDR3: TGTGCCTGGAGTGTGGGGGACAGTAATGAAAAACTGTTTTTT.

V is TRBV7-9 and J is TRBJ1-2, with D hard to call. The germline V gene has CDR1 SEHNR and CDR2 FQNEAQ (reference sequence). Deletions cut 3 bases from V and 4 bases from J, with 15 bases between. The CDR3 is 15 residues long. The CDR3 is CASSLGPSELYGYTF. The CDR3 DNA sequence: TGTGCCAGCAGCTTGGGCCCCTCTGAACTCTATGGCTACACCTTC.

V usage is TRBV5-1 and J usage is TRBJ2-3; the match to TRBD1 covers 9 bases. Per germline, CDR1 SGHRS and CDR2 YFSETQ. This CDR3 region has 16 residues. Trimming cost V 2 bases and J 4 bases; bases outside gene matches: 8. The DNA for the CDR3 is TGCGCCAGCAGCTTTAACCGGGACAGGGTTGCAGATACGCAGTATTTT. This sequence encodes CASSFNRDRVADTQYF. The full variable domain, its missing parts supplied by reference TRBV5-1 and TRBJ2-3, is KAGVTQTPRYLIKTRGQQVTLSCSPISGHRSVSWYQQTPGQGLQFLFEYFSETQRNKGNFPGRFSGRQFSNSRSEMNVSTLELGDSALYLCASSFNRDRVADTQYFGPGTRLTVL.

J is TRBJ1-2 and V is TRBV27; possibly TRBD1 for D (6 bases). The germline gives CDR1 MNHEY, CDR2 SMNVEV (reference sequence). The V end was cut by 6 bases, the J end by 8 bases, with 16 bases between. The CDR3 extends over 13 amino acids. Written as DNA, the CDR3 is TGTGCCAGCAGCAACGACGCAGGGGTCGGCTACACCTTC. Residues: CASSNDAGVGYTF.

The chain's CDR3 is CASSAGQGTTNEKLFF. The CDR3 DNA is TGTGCCAGCAGCGCCGGACAGGGGACAACTAATGAAAAACTGTTTTTT. This chain uses TRBV7-6 with TRBJ1-4; 9 bases align to TRBD1. V lost 5 bases to trimming and J lost 0 bases; unmatched junction nucleotides: 4. The germline V gene has CDR1 SGHVS and CDR2 FNYEAQ. The CDR3 contains 16 residues.

V gene TRBV28 combines with J gene TRBJ1-3, with a possible D match to TRBD1 (6 bases). The germline V gene has CDR1 MDHEN and CDR2 SYDVKM. The CDR3 spans 15 residues. With 7 bases removed from V and 9 bases from J, the gap between germline ends came to 22 bases. The CDR3 sequence: CASTRSGDRPGTIYF. The DNA of the CDR3 is TGTGCCAGCACCCGATCAGGGGACCGGCCCGGCACCATATATTTT.

The rearrangement joins TRBV7-8 to TRBJ1-5, with 8 positions matching TRBD1. With V trimmed by 4 bases and J by 8 bases, 7 bases remained unmatched. The germline CDR1 and CDR2 sequences are SGHVS and FQNEAQ. This CDR3 is 14 amino acids long. The CDR3 DNA reads TGTGCCAGCAGCTCAAGGACAGGGTTTAAGCCCCAGCATTTT. This gives the protein CASSSRTGFKPQHF.

This chain links TRBV5-4 with TRBJ2-4; TRBD1 aligns across 7 bases. Germline V CDR1 and CDR2: SGHNT, YYREEE (reference sequence). Losses at the gene ends were 5 bases for V and 1 base for J; bases not matched to a gene: 12. The CDR3 totals 17 residues. CDR3 loop: CASSSSRQGFAKNIQYF. The CDR3, as DNA: TGTGCCAGCAGTTCATCGAGACAGGGCTTTGCCAAAAACATTCAGTACTTC. Full variable domain (missing parts from reference TRBV5-4 and TRBJ2-4): ETGVTQSPTHLIKTRGQQVTLRCSSQSGHNTVSWYQQALGQGPQFIFQYYREEENGRGNFPPRFSGLQFPNYSSELNVNALELDDSALYLCASSSSRQGFAKNIQYFGAGTRLSVL.

The chain recombines TRBV6-6 with TRBJ2-2; 12 bases align to TRBD1. CDR3 length equals 14 residues. V lost 11 bases, J lost 5 bases, and 6 bases stayed unmatched. Germline lookup yields CDR1 MNHNY and CDR2 SVGAGI (reference sequence). The CDR3 loop is CALGQGAWTGELFF. The CDR3 nucleotides are TGTGCCCTGGGACAGGGGGCTTGGACCGGGGAGCTGTTTTTT.

V and J are TRBV29-1 and TRBJ1-1, with TRBD1 matching over 7 bases. This CDR3 region has 16 residues. Trimming removed 0 bases from V and 1 base from J; junction bases left unmatched: 8. Germline V gives CDR1 SQVTM, CDR2 ANQGSEA. CDR3 DNA: TGCAGCGTTGAAGAGAGGACAGGTCCAGGGAACACTGAAGCTTTCTTT. Translated: CSVEERTGPGNTEAFF.

CDR3 loop: CASSDFSWTGELFF. The CDR3 nucleotides read TGTGCCAGCAGTGACTTTAGTTGGACCGGGGAGCTGTTTTTT. This chain links TRBV6-4 with TRBJ2-2, with D uncertain. With 1 base removed from V and 5 bases from J, the gap between germline ends came to 8 bases. Germline CDR1 is MRHNA and CDR2 is SNTAGT. The length of the CDR3 is 14 residues.

The rearrangement links TRBV9 to TRBJ1-2, with 12 nucleotides matching TRBD1. The V gene end was trimmed by 5 bases and the J gene end by 2 bases; junction bases not matched to a gene: 7. CDR1 and CDR2 (germline): SGDLS, YYNGEE. This CDR3 comprises 16 residues. The CDR3 reads CASRAGTGGANYGYTF. In DNA, the CDR3 is TGTGCCAGCAGAGCCGGGACAGGGGGCGCCAACTATGGCTACACCTTC.

The V and J genes are TRBV28 and TRBJ2-3, with 7 bases lining up with TRBD1. J gave up 2 bases and V 3 bases, and 5 bases lay outside the gene matches. The CDR3 has 15 amino acids. Germline-derived CDR1 and CDR2 are MDHEN and SYDVKM. The CDR3 loop reads CASSFQGQLTDTQYF. The CDR3 DNA follows: TGTGCCAGCAGTTTCCAGGGACAGCTCACAGATACGCAGTATTTT.

This chain connects TRBV29-1 to TRBJ1-2, with D unclear. The germline V gene has CDR1 SQVTM and CDR2 ANQGSEA. Deletions cut 5 bases from V and 4 bases from J, with 14 bases between. The CDR3 sequence is 13 residues long. The CDR3 is CSVRTGGGYGYTF. The DNA of the CDR3 is TGCAGCGTTCGGACTGGAGGAGGCTATGGCTACACCTTC.

This rearrangement joins TRBV11-3 to TRBJ1-1; a weak D match, TRBD1 (5 bases). This CDR3 is built from 14 residues. The germline gives CDR1 SGHNT, CDR2 YENEEA. Trimming cost V 5 bases and J 1 base, with 11 bases left between them. The CDR3 protein is CASSPGGWNTEAFF. In DNA, the CDR3 is TGTGCCAGCAGCCCCGGGGGGTGGAACACTGAAGCTTTCTTT.

V gene TRBV28 combines with J gene TRBJ1-2, with TRBD1 matching 8 bases. The CDR3 spans 14 residues. The V segment lost 6 bases and the J segment 4 bases; nucleotides outside the gene matches: 7. Germline V lookup: CDR1 MDHEN, CDR2 SYDVKM. The CDR3: CASRSTGDSYGYTF. CDR3 nucleotides: TGTGCCAGCAGATCGACAGGGGATTCCTATGGCTACACCTTC.

The V gene is TRBV11-2, the J gene TRBJ2-3, with 8 nucleotides matching TRBD1. This CDR3 spans 15 amino acids. The J segment lost 4 bases and the V segment lost 2 bases, leaving 5 bases of the junction unmatched. CDR1 is SGHAT and CDR2 is FQNNGV in the germline V gene. This chain's CDR3 is CASSLRTGWADTQYF. CDR3 nucleotide sequence: TGTGCCAGCAGCTTAAGGACAGGGTGGGCAGATACGCAGTATTTT. The whole variable domain, filled in from reference TRBV11-2 and TRBJ2-3, reads EAGVAQSPRYKIIEKRQSVAFWCNPISGHATLYWYQQILGQGPKLLIQFQNNGVVDDSQLPKDRFSAERLKGVDSTLKIQPAKLEDSAVYLCASSLRTGWADTQYFGPGTRLTVL.

The chain couples TRBV5-1 to TRBJ2-2, with D possibly TRBD1 on 5 matching bases. The germline V gene encodes CDR1 SGHRS and CDR2 YFSETQ. The CDR3 covers 19 residues. The ends were cut back, 0 bases at V and 0 bases at J, with 18 bases in the middle. The CDR3 nucleotides read TGCGCCAGCAGCTTGGCCCTAGAAAAACAGGACACGAACACCGGGGAGCTGTTTTTT. This codes for CASSLALEKQDTNTGELFF. The full variable domain, with the rest looked up from reference TRBV5-1 and TRBJ2-2, is KAGVTQTPRYLIKTRGQQVTLSCSPISGHRSVSWYQQTPGQGLQFLFEYFSETQRNKGNFPGRFSGRQFSNSRSEMNVSTLELGDSALYLCASSLALEKQDTNTGELFFGEGSRLTVL.

The rearrangement uses TRBV27 and TRBJ1-1; 8 nucleotides line up with TRBD1. This CDR3 is built from 17 residues. V dropped 3 bases and J dropped 4; count of bases not matched to a gene: 13. The germline V gene encodes CDR1 MNHEY and CDR2 SMNVEV (reference sequence). The CDR3: CASSLYQGATVITEAFF. CDR3 sequence (DNA): TGTGCCAGCAGTTTGTATCAGGGGGCCACCGTTATCACTGAAGCTTTCTTT.

This clone has only a few counts. The V call is TRBV28, the J call TRBJ1-6; D call uncertain. This CDR3 has 14 amino acids. The germline V gene encodes CDR1 MDHEN and CDR2 SYDVKM. Trimming took 7 bases from V and 4 from J, leaving 11 bases between them. CDR3 sequence reads: CASTYDMYNSPLHF. The CDR3 region has the DNA TGTGCCAGCACTTACGACATGTATAATTCACCCCTCCACTTT.

This clone has only one observation. The chain couples TRBV6-6 to TRBJ1-1; no clear D gene. The CDR3 length is 9 residues. CDR1 is MNHNY and CDR2 is SVGAGI in the germline V gene (reference sequence). With 10 bases removed from V and 11 bases from J, the gap between germline ends came to 11 bases. The CDR3 coding sequence is TGTGCCACGGGAACGGAGGCTTTCTTT. Amino acids: CATGTEAFF.

The genes are TRBV27 and TRBJ2-3; 9 positions match TRBD1. The germline V gene encodes CDR1 MNHEY and CDR2 SMNVEV (reference sequence). The V and J ends lost 0 bases and 7 bases, in that order; junction bases with no gene match: 5. The CDR3 consists of 15 residues. In DNA form, the CDR3 reads TGTGCCAGCAGTTTATCTGGGACAGGGCTTAATACGCAGTATTTT. Translated: CASSLSGTGLNTQYF.

The chain has TRBV27 and TRBJ2-3; weak D call: TRBD1 (6 bases). Germline-derived CDR1 and CDR2 are MNHEY and SMNVEV (reference sequence). This CDR3 comprises 18 residues. V dropped 8 bases and J dropped 3 bases, with 27 bases sitting between them. The CDR3 loop reads CASGAGTTPHEWTDTQYF. The CDR3 DNA reads as TGTGCCAGCGGGGCCGGGACAACCCCCCATGAGTGGACAGATACGCAGTATTTT.

This chain connects TRBV29-1 to TRBJ1-5, with 7 bases aligning to TRBD1. This CDR3 contains 13 residues. V was clipped by 3 bases and J by 7 bases; unmatched bases: 6. Germline CDR1 is SQVTM and CDR2 is ANQGSEA. CDR3 DNA: TGCAGCGTTGAGGAGGGGGCTAGCCAGCCCCAGCATTTT. It codes for CSVEEGASQPQHF.

The V and J genes are TRBV9 and TRBJ2-1; the D gene is possibly TRBD1 (6 bases). This CDR3 is 14 amino acids long. CDR1 and CDR2 from the germline V gene are SGDLS and YYNGEE. Trimming cost V 3 bases and J 6 bases, with 13 bases left between them. The CDR3, as DNA: TGTGCCAGCAGCGCCAGGGGTTTAGGCAATGAGCAGTTCTTC. This encodes CASSARGLGNEQFF.

This clone was seen only once. CDR3 amino acids: CASSFLVGGTQYF. CDR3 nucleotides: TGTGCCAGCAGTTTTTTAGTCGGGGGGACCCAGTACTTC. The chain joins TRBV27 to TRBJ2-5; tentative D call: TRBD2 (6 bases). The CDR3 is 13 residues long. From germline, CDR1 is MNHEY and CDR2 SMNVEV (reference sequence). V was pared by 3 bases and J by 7 bases, with 12 bases between.

The chain combines TRBV6-5 with TRBJ1-3, with D unresolved. The V gene lost 5 bases and the J gene lost 0 bases, with 11 bases spanning the gap. Germline V gives CDR1 MNHEY, CDR2 SVGAGI. This CDR3 has 15 amino acids. The DNA of the CDR3 is TGTGCCAGCAGTATGTCGGGTCGCTCTGGAAACACCATATATTTT. Translation gives CASSMSGRSGNTIYF.

The chain employs TRBV28 and TRBJ2-2; TRBD2 is a possible D gene (5 bases). Trimming shortened V by 3 bases and J by 5 bases, and 28 bases separated the two germline ends. The CDR3 consists of 20 residues. CDR1 is MDHEN and CDR2 is SYDVKM in the germline V gene. The CDR3 reads CASSFSKLRIGEYYTGELFF. CDR3 sequence (DNA): TGTGCCAGCAGTTTCTCTAAACTTCGGATCGGGGAGTATTATACCGGGGAGCTGTTTTTT.